The clone carrying this T cell receptor (beta chain) was seen repeatedly, ten times or more. CDR3 length: 16 amino acids. Per the germline V gene, CDR1 is SGHTA and CDR2 is FQGNSA. Trimming shortened V by 5 bases and J by 5 bases, and 21 bases separated the two germline ends. This entry is derived from a study of T cell repertoires in cytomegalovirus infection. TCRdb ran MiXCR on the reads and lists one entry per CDR3 protein. The data contain around 320,000 distinct CDR3 sequences, more than 9% of them singletons. This receptor was identified in a human donor in good health (CMV status not recorded). Some clones in this sample may be carry-over from other donors' samples. The sample was PBMCs. This rearrangement joins TRBV7-2 to TRBJ2-5; possible D gene TRBD2, 6 bases. In DNA form, the CDR3 reads TGTGCCAGCAGCCCCCAGGGACTTGCCGCGATGGAGACCCAGTACTTC. Protein sequence: CASSPQGLAAMETQYF.